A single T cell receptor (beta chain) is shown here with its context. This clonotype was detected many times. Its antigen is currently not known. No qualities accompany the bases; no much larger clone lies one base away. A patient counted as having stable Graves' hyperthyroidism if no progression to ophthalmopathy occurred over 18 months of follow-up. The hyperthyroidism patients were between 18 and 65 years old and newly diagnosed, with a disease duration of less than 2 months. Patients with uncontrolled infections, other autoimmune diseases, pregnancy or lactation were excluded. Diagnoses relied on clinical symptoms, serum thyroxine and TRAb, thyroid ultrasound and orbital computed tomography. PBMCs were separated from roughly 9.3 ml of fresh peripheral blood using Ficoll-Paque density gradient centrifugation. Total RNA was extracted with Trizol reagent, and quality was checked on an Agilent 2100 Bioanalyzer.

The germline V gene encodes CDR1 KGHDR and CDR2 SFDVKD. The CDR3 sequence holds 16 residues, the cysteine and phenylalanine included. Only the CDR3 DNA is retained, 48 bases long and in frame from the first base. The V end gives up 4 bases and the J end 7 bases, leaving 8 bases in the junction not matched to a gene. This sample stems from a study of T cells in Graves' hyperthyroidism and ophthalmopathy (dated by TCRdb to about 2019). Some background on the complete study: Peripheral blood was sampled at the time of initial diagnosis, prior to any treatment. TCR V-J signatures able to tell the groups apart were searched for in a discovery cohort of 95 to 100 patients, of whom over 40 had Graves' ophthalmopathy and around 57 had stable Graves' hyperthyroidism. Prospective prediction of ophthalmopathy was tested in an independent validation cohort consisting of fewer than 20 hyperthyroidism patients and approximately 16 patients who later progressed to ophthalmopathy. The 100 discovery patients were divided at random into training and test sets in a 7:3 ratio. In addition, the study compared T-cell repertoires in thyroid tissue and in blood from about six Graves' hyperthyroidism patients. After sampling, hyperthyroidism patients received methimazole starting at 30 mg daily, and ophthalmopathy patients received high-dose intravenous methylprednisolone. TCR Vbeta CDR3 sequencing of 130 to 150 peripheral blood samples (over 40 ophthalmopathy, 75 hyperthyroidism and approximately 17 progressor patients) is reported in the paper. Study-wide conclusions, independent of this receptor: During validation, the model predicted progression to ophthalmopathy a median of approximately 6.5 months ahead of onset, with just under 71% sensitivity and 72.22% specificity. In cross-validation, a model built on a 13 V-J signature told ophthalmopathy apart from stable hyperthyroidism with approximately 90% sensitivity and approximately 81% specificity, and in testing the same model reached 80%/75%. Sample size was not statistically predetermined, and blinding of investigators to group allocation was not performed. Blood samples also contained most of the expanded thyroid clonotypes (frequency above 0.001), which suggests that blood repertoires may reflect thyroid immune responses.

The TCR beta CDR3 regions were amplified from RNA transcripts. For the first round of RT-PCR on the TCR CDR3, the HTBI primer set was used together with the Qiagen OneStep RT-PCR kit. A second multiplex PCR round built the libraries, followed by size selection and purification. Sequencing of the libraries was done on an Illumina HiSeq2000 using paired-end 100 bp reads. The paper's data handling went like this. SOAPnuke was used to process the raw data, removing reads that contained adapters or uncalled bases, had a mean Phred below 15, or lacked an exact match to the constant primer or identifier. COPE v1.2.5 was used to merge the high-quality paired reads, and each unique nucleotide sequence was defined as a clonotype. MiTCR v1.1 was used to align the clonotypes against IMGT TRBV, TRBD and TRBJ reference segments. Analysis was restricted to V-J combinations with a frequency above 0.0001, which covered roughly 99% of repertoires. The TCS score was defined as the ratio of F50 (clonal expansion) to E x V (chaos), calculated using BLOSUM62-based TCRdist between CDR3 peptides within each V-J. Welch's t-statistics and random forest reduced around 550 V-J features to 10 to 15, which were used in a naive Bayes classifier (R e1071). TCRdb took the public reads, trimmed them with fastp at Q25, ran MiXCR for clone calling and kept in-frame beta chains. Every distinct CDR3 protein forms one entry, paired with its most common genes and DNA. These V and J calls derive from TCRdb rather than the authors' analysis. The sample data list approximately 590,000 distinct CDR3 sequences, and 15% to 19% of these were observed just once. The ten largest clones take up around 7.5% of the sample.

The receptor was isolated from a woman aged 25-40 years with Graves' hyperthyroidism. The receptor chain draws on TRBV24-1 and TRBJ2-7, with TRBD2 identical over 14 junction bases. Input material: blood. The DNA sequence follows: TGTGCCACCAGTGACTCCGGACTAGCGGGAGGAGGTGAGCAGTACTTC. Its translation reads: CATSDSGLAGGGEQYF.